The clone carrying this TCR beta chain came up many times. Antigen: not known. The record originates from a study of T cell repertoires in cytomegalovirus infection. Study information: HLA-B-restricted CMV epitopes that are well studied, plus recently identified HLA-C-restricted ones, were used by the study. Through public TCR beta signatures, both CMV infection and matching HLA type were indicated. Points from the study as a whole: Carriers of CMV plus the relevant HLA were identified by cumulative public TCR beta family frequency. Ex vivo, HLA-C-restricted CMV-specific TCR beta clonotypes prevailed over the rest of the response.

From the reads, TCRdb called clonotypes with MiXCR, one entry per CDR3 protein. Of about 310,000 distinct CDR3 sequences in the sample, 20% to 25% were seen once. The CDR3 has 16 residues. CDR1 SGHTA and CDR2 FQGNSA come from the germline V gene. Germline trimming cut 0 bases from V and 7 bases from J; bases unmatched to any gene: 6. V usage is TRBV7-2 and J usage is TRBJ1-4, with TRBD1 matching 9 bases. The receptor's source is a human donor in good health (CMV status not recorded). Some clones in this sample may be carry-over from other donors' samples. This specimen was cultured PBMCs, taken from culture after CMV antigen stimulation. CDR3 sequence reads: CASSLAFGTGSEKLFF. DNA for the CDR3: TGTGCCAGCAGCTTAGCGTTTGGGACAGGGAGTGAAAAACTGTTTTTT.